This TCR beta chain was recorded in a study of long-term antiretroviral therapy in people with HIV. Trimming pared 4 bases from V and 9 bases from J, leaving 12 bases between. CDR3 size: 12 residues. The V gene's germline CDR1 is SGHDN and CDR2 FVKESK. Among participants with HIV, every one received treatment in the United States. General study results and limits: Compared with controls, HIV repertoires showed narrower CDR3 length ranges. Nothing was known about ART adherence, viral resistance or changes in therapy.

In its sample, this clone was seen once. No antigen is known for it. Assay version v3.0 of immunoSEQ was used, and it was run at survey level. The assay was immunoSEQ multiplex PCR, and TCRdb's table has in-frame clones only and misses some. The sample records 35,000 to 45,000 clones, 70% to 90% being singletons. The source of this sequence is a woman younger than 30 with HIV. The genes are TRBV14 and TRBJ2-5; possible D gene TRBD1, 5 bases. This sample comprised unsorted PBMCs, obtained just before starting antiretroviral therapy. This chain's CDR3 is CASSLPGSAQYF. CDR3 nucleotides: TGTGCCAGCAGCCTGCCAGGGTCTGCCCAGTACTTC.